The rows below give T cell receptor beta chains drawn from one sample of a study of beta chain features in type 1 diabetes. The repertoire was sequenced with immunoSEQ multiplex PCR; TCRdb's copy has only in-frame clones and lacks some. The sample records approximately 52,000 clones, 55% to 80% being singletons. The specimen sequenced was stem cell memory CD4+ T cells from blood. Receptors were obtained from a woman in her twenties or thirties with type 1 diabetes. Each CDR3 is given with its conserved first and last residue. A D gene is named only where the DNA matches it firmly. Not every row has a clone size; where given, it reads once, few, many or a size class.

v_gene,d_gene,j_gene,abundance,CDR3aa,CDR3nt
TRBV28,.,TRBJ2-1,.,CASSPPIRLDGLYNEQFF,TGTGCCAGCAGTCCACCCATCCGACTAGACGGGTTGTACAATGAGCAGTTCTTC
TRBV18,.,TRBJ1-3,.,CASSPWESGNTIYF,TGTGCCAGCTCACCATGGGAGTCTGGAAACACCATATATTTT
TRBV18,TRBD2,TRBJ2-1,.,CASSTSGALYNEQFF,TGTGCCAGCTCAACTAGCGGGGCACTATACAATGAGCAGTTCTTC
TRBV13,TRBD2,TRBJ2-1,few,CASSTSGAYNEQFF,TGTGCCAGCAGCACTAGCGGGGCCTACAATGAGCAGTTCTTC
TRBV2,TRBD2,TRBJ2-3,.,CASTESGGRTDTQYF,TGTGCCAGCACCGAAAGCGGGGGGCGAACAGATACGCAGTATTTT
TRBV27,TRBD2,TRBJ2-3,.,CASSLSRPGLVHTQYF,TGTGCCAGCAGTTTATCCCGACCCGGACTAGTTCATACGCAGTATTTT
TRBV29-1,TRBD1,TRBJ1-5,few,CSVDVTGTGDQPQHF,TGCAGCGTTGATGTAACCGGGACAGGGGACCAGCCCCAGCATTTT
TRBV11-2,.,TRBJ2-3,.,CASSRPTQSRGDTQYF,TGTGCCAGCAGCCGGCCGACACAGAGCCGGGGAGATACGCAGTATTTT
TRBV29-1,.,TRBJ2-1,few,CSHTRTLNNEQFF,TGCAGCCACACCAGGACACTTAACAATGAGCAGTTCTTC
TRBV29-1,.,TRBJ2-7,.,CSVMATGSHEQYF,TGCAGCGTTATGGCGACAGGTTCCCACGAGCAGTACTTC
TRBV5-1,TRBD1,TRBJ2-6,.,CASSQTDRGPAGANVLTF,TGCGCCAGCAGCCAGACGGACAGGGGACCAGCTGGGGCCAACGTCCTGACTTTC
TRBV30,TRBD2,TRBJ2-5,.,CAWTGGRQETQYF,TGTGCCTGGACCGGGGGGAGACAAGAGACCCAGTACTTC
TRBV4-1,.,TRBJ2-7,.,CASSQLTRDSKEQYF,TGCGCCAGCAGCCAACTGACCCGGGACTCTAAAGAGCAGTACTTC
TRBV29-1,TRBD2,TRBJ2-7,.,CSVETSGDYEQYF,TGCAGCGTTGAAACTAGCGGGGATTACGAGCAGTACTTC
TRBV6-6,TRBD2,TRBJ2-7,few,CASGGAYEQYF,TGTGCCAGCGGGGGGGCCTACGAGCAGTACTTC
TRBV30,.,TRBJ2-7,.,CAWSAYPAPGDEQYF,TGTGCCTGGAGTGCCTACCCCGCACCCGGGGACGAGCAGTACTTC
TRBV9,TRBD1,TRBJ2-1,once,CASNPQTGARHNEQFF,TGTGCCAGCAACCCCCAGACAGGGGCACGCCACAATGAGCAGTTCTTC
TRBV4-1,.,TRBJ1-1,.,CASSAHRVNTEAFF,TGCGCCAGCAGCGCTCACAGAGTGAACACTGAAGCTTTCTTT
TRBV4-1,.,TRBJ1-4,few,CASSQPDRFATNEKLFF,TGCGCCAGCAGCCAACCGGACAGATTTGCAACTAATGAAAAACTGTTTTTT
TRBV27,.,TRBJ2-7,.,CASGGRFAYEQYF,TGTGCCAGCGGCGGCAGATTTGCCTACGAGCAGTACTTC
TRBV11-3,.,TRBJ2-3,.,CASSASSGTHTDTQYF,TGTGCCAGCAGCGCGTCCTCGGGGACACACACAGATACGCAGTATTTT
TRBV7-9,TRBD1,TRBJ2-4,few,CASSPQDRGQYF,TGTGCCAGCAGCCCCCAGGACAGGGGCCAGTACTTC
TRBV9,TRBD2,TRBJ2-3,.,CASSEIAGAADTQYF,TGTGCCAGCAGCGAGATAGCGGGAGCGGCAGATACGCAGTATTTT
TRBV19,TRBD1,TRBJ1-2,.,CASSNPPGQNNYGYTF,TGTGCCAGTAGTAACCCGCCGGGACAGAATAACTATGGCTACACCTTC
TRBV5-1,TRBD1,TRBJ2-1,few,CASSLGTGGNEQFF,TGCGCCAGCAGCTTGGGGACAGGGGGCAATGAGCAGTTCTTC
TRBV29-1,TRBD2,TRBJ2-3,.,CSVDRGGTDTQYF,TGCAGCGTTGATCGGGGGGGCACAGATACGCAGTATTTT
TRBV6-5,.,TRBJ1-2,.,CASSPTTGNYGYTF,TGTGCCAGCAGCCCTACCACAGGGAACTATGGCTACACCTTC
TRBV30,TRBD2,TRBJ2-7,.,CAWSVSGRAPSYEQYF,TGTGCCTGGAGTGTTAGCGGGAGGGCTCCTTCCTACGAGCAGTACTTC
TRBV7-9,.,TRBJ1-1,.,CASSPRTGMNTEAFF,TGTGCCAGCAGCCCGCGGACGGGAATGAACACTGAAGCTTTCTTT
TRBV27,TRBD1,TRBJ1-1,few,CASSAHRGTNTEAFF,TGTGCCAGCAGTGCGCACAGGGGAACGAACACTGAAGCTTTCTTT
TRBV27,.,TRBJ1-2,.,CASSLGRGYGYTF,TGTGCCAGCAGTTTGGGCCGGGGCTATGGCTACACCTTC
TRBV7-7,TRBD2,TRBJ2-3,few,CTYTTSGRRTCTDTQYF,TGCACCTACACGACTAGCGGGAGGCGAACATGCACAGATACGCAGTATTTT
TRBV28,.,TRBJ2-5,.,CATSTGQGPQETQYF,TGTGCCACCAGCACAGGGCAGGGTCCTCAAGAGACCCAGTACTTC
TRBV28,TRBD1,TRBJ1-1,.,CASSDRGRRTEAFF,TGTGCCAGCAGTGACAGGGGGCGCAGAACTGAAGCTTTCTTT
TRBV28,.,TRBJ2-7,.,CASWGGVDEQYF,TGTGCCAGCTGGGGCGGGGTGGACGAGCAGTACTTC
TRBV6-5,TRBD1,TRBJ1-2,.,CASSYSTGGGYGYTF,TGTGCCAGCAGTTACTCGACAGGGGGCGGGTATGGCTACACCTTC
TRBV29-1,TRBD1,TRBJ1-2,few,CSVGGQGISYGYTF,TGCAGCGTTGGAGGACAGGGAATAAGCTATGGCTACACCTTC
TRBV7-3,.,TRBJ1-1,.,CASSLRGNTEAFF,TGTGCCAGCAGCTTAAGAGGGAACACTGAAGCTTTCTTT
TRBV11-2,TRBD1,TRBJ2-4,.,CASSLDSPGQGAKNIQYF,TGTGCCAGCAGCTTAGATTCACCGGGACAGGGTGCCAAAAACATTCAGTACTTC
TRBV7-2,.,TRBJ1-4,.,CASSLEYQFRGTNEKLFF,TGTGCCAGCAGCTTAGAGTATCAATTTCGGGGAACTAATGAAAAACTGTTTTTT
TRBV11-2,.,TRBJ1-2,.,CASSFDSQNYGYTF,TGTGCCAGCAGCTTCGACAGCCAGAACTATGGCTACACCTTC